The 21 T cell receptor beta chains listed next were all sequenced from one sample in a study of high-grade serous ovarian cancer treatment subgroups. This table comes from immunoSEQ multiplex PCR, and its TCRdb copy is limited to in-frame clones, with some not included. Here the sample spans approximately 9,400 clones, about 71% being singletons. Tumor samples were obtained before definitive surgery or chemotherapy. Specimen: tumor tissue. These receptors all come from a human donor with high-grade serous ovarian cancer.

This clone has just one count. The chain employs TRBV6-6 and TRBJ2-1; D not certain. Germline V lookup: CDR1 MNHNY, CDR2 SVGAGI (reference sequence). Deletions cut 4 bases from V and 0 bases from J, with 10 bases between. This CDR3 region has 15 residues. CDR3 amino acids: CASSSHLSSYNEQFF. The CDR3 region has the DNA TGTGCCAGCAGTTCGCACTTGAGCTCCTACAATGAGCAGTTCTTC.

The V gene is TRBV6-5, the J gene TRBJ1-1; the D gene is possibly TRBD1 (5 bases). Trimming cost V 6 bases and J 6 bases, with 17 bases left between them. The CDR3 totals 14 residues. Germline assignment: CDR1 MNHEY and CDR2 SVGAGI. The CDR3 nucleotides are TGTGCCAGCAGCCGCCGGGCAGGCAGGGCTGAAGCTTTCTTT. It codes for CASSRRAGRAEAFF.

Only one count was recorded for this clone. V is TRBV9 and J is TRBJ2-4, with a weak D call TRBD1 (6 bases). The V gene's germline CDR1 is SGDLS and CDR2 YYNGEE. With 3 bases removed from V and 9 bases from J, the gap between germline ends came to 16 bases. This CDR3 spans 14 amino acids. This CDR3 is CASSGSGQSSIQYF. CDR3 in DNA: TGTGCCAGCAGCGGCAGCGGACAGTCGTCCATTCAGTACTTC.

The chain joins TRBV11-3 to TRBJ2-7; D is tentatively TRBD1 or TRBD2 (6 bases each). V was pared by 3 bases and J by 4 bases, with 16 bases between. CDR1 and CDR2 from the germline V gene are SGHNT and YENEEA. This CDR3 contains 15 residues. The DNA for the CDR3 is TGTGCCAGCAGCTTTGGAGGGGGAGAGGGGTACGAGCAGTACTTC. It translates to CASSFGGGEGYEQYF.

This chain connects TRBV7-2 to TRBJ2-2; 13 bases align to TRBD2. Germline lookup yields CDR1 SGHTA and CDR2 FQGNSA. V lost 2 bases, J lost 6 bases, and 0 bases stayed unmatched. This CDR3 is built from 15 residues. The chain's CDR3 is CASSLTSGRAGELFF. The CDR3 coding sequence is TGTGCCAGCAGCTTAACTAGCGGGAGGGCCGGGGAGCTGTTTTTT.

This clone appeared a few times. This chain connects TRBV7-9 to TRBJ1-4; 12 bases align to TRBD1. V dropped 4 bases and J dropped 8; count of bases not matched to a gene: 8. The CDR3 spans 16 residues. Germline assignment: CDR1 SEHNR and CDR2 FQNEAQ (reference sequence). The CDR3 nucleotides are TGTGCCAGCAGCTCCGGGACAGGGGGCGTTTGGGAAAAACTGTTTTTT. Its translation is CASSSGTGGVWEKLFF.

The chain employs TRBV7-8 and TRBJ1-5, with D possibly matching TRBD1 (5 bases). Trimming cost V 1 base and J 1 base, with 11 bases left between them. This CDR3 has 16 residues. The germline V gene encodes CDR1 SGHVS and CDR2 FQNEAQ. CDR3 nucleotide sequence: TGTGCCAGCAGCTTAGTAGGCAGGGTAAGCAATCAGCCCCAGCATTTT. This gives the protein CASSLVGRVSNQPQHF.

This sequence joins TRBV7-9 and TRBJ2-3; D may be TRBD2 (6 bases). The CDR3 sequence is 16 residues long. Trimming pared 2 bases from V and 13 bases from J, leaving 25 bases between. Germline assignment: CDR1 SEHNR and CDR2 FQNEAQ (reference sequence). Here the CDR3 DNA reads TGTGCCAGCAGCTTAAGCCGCGGGGAGACAGCCCGTCAGGAGTATTTT. It yields the protein CASSLSRGETARQEYF.

The chain recombines TRBV7-2 with TRBJ2-7, with D perhaps assigned TRBD1 or TRBD2 (5 bases each). Trimming took 6 bases from V and 1 from J, leaving 22 bases between them. This CDR3 spans 17 amino acids. Germline values: CDR1 SGHTA, CDR2 FQGNSA. CDR3 region: CASSSSGPNLLSYEQYF. The CDR3 nucleotides read TGTGCCAGCAGTTCCTCGGGGCCCAACCTTTTATCCTACGAGCAGTACTTC.

V gene TRBV19 combines with J gene TRBJ2-3, with TRBD1 matching 7 bases. V was clipped by 3 bases and J by 2 bases; unmatched bases: 5. CDR3 length: 15 residues. The germline V gene has CDR1 LNHDA and CDR2 SQIVND (reference sequence). The CDR3 DNA reads TGTGCCAGTAGTATCCACAGGGGCCACACAGATACGCAGTATTTT. Residues: CASSIHRGHTDTQYF.

The J gene is TRBJ1-2, the V gene TRBV30; TRBD1 matches at 10 bases. The CDR3 covers 15 residues. Germline V gene lookup returns CDR1 GTSNPN and CDR2 SVGIG (reference sequence). Trimming removed 6 bases from V and 4 bases from J; junction bases left unmatched: 11. The DNA for the CDR3 is TGTGCCTGTCAAAGCCGGGACAGGGGATTCTATGGCTACACCTTC. Protein: CACQSRDRGFYGYTF.

The chain uses TRBV7-6 and TRBJ2-3; D could derive from TRBD1 or TRBD2 (5 bases each). CDR1 and CDR2 from the germline V gene are SGHVS and FNYEAQ. This CDR3 contains 18 residues. V shed 1 base and J shed 5 bases, with 22 bases lying between them. The CDR3 spells CASSLGGWGTGSGDTQYF. CDR3 DNA: TGTGCCAGCAGCTTAGGGGGCTGGGGGACCGGCTCGGGAGATACGCAGTATTTT.

The J gene is TRBJ1-1, the V gene TRBV7-8; perhaps TRBD1 as D (5 bases). The CDR3 consists of 14 residues. With 1 base removed from V and 6 bases from J, the gap between germline ends came to 12 bases. Germline CDR1 and CDR2: SGHVS and FQNEAQ. Here the CDR3 DNA reads TGTGCCAGCAGCTTAGGGGGGACGGTCGCTGAAGCTTTCTTT. It codes for CASSLGGTVAEAFF. The variable domain in full, completed from reference TRBV7-8 and TRBJ1-1, reads GAGVSQSPRYKVAKRGQDVALRCDPISGHVSLFWYQQALGQGPEFLTYFQNEAQLDKSGLPSDRFFAERPEGSVSTLKIQRTQQEDSAVYLCASSLGGTVAEAFFGQGTRLTVV.

The sample holds a few counts of this clone. The rearrangement joins TRBV7-9 to TRBJ1-4; no reliable D call. This CDR3 comprises 10 residues. Deletions cut 3 bases from V and 7 bases from J, with 0 bases between. The V gene's germline CDR1 is SEHNR and CDR2 FQNEAQ (reference sequence). The CDR3 sequence: CASSFEKLFF. The CDR3 nucleotides read TGTGCCAGCAGCTTTGAAAAACTGTTTTTT.

The chain links TRBV5-1 to TRBJ2-3; D possibly corresponds to TRBD2 (5 bases). The CDR3 is 15 residues long. Deletions cut 0 bases from V and 2 bases from J, with 10 bases between. Germline V gene sequence: CDR1 SGHRS, CDR2 YFSETQ. The DNA of the CDR3 is TGCGCCAGCAGCTTGGACGGGATGCTCACAGATACGCAGTATTTT. Translated, it gives CASSLDGMLTDTQYF.

Only a few counts were recorded for this clone. This chain uses TRBV28 with TRBJ2-7; D tentatively fits TRBD1 or TRBD2 (5 bases each). CDR1 MDHEN and CDR2 SYDVKM come from the germline V gene. CDR3 length equals 15 residues. V was trimmed by 6 bases and J by 2 bases, leaving 17 bases between them. The chain's CDR3 is CASSPLKQGPYEQYF. The CDR3 DNA reads TGTGCCAGCAGCCCCCTCAAGCAGGGACCCTACGAGCAGTACTTC. Full variable domain (missing parts from reference TRBV28 and TRBJ2-7): DVKVTQSSRYLVKRTGEKVFLECVQDMDHENMFWYRQDPGLGLRLIYFSYDVKMKEKGDIPEGYSVSREKKERFSLILESASTNQTSMYLCASSPLKQGPYEQYFGPGTRLTVT.

The chain is built from TRBV6-5 and TRBJ2-1; a weak D match, TRBD2 (5 bases). V lost 0 bases and J lost 4, with 7 bases in between. This CDR3 region has 14 residues. The germline CDR1 and CDR2 sequences are MNHEY and SVGAGI. The DNA for the CDR3 is TGTGCCAGCAGTTACTCGAGAGGGTACAATGAGCAGTTCTTC. It yields the protein CASSYSRGYNEQFF.

V and J are TRBV27 and TRBJ2-3; 9 bases align to TRBD1. V lost 6 bases and J lost 6; bases outside the gene matches: 7. The CDR3 is made up of 14 amino acids. In germline, CDR1 is MNHEY, CDR2 SMNVEV (reference sequence). DNA of the CDR3: TGTGCCAGCAGGTTTTGGACAGGGGAGGATACGCAGTATTTT. It translates to CASRFWTGEDTQYF.

This chain joins TRBV28 and TRBJ1-5; D is ambiguous. The V gene's germline CDR1 is MDHEN and CDR2 SYDVKM. Trimming stripped 0 bases from V and 0 bases from J, with 18 bases between. The CDR3 spans 19 residues. CDR3 amino acids: CASSLWPTRLVYSNQPQHF. DNA for the CDR3: TGTGCCAGCAGTTTATGGCCGACCCGTTTGGTTTATAGCAATCAGCCCCAGCATTTT.

This sequence joins TRBV28 and TRBJ1-3, with 11 bases that match TRBD1. The CDR3 consists of 13 residues. V shed 6 bases, J shed 8 bases, and the junction held 3 bases outside the gene matches. The germline V gene has CDR1 MDHEN and CDR2 SYDVKM. This CDR3 is CASRGTGGDTIYF. CDR3 sequence (DNA): TGTGCCAGCAGAGGGACAGGGGGGGACACCATATATTTT.

The rearrangement uses TRBV6-4 and TRBJ2-1, with 9 positions matching TRBD1. V trimming: 3 bases; J trimming: 6 bases; junction bases outside the gene matches: 3. Per germline, CDR1 MRHNA and CDR2 SNTAGT. There are 14 residues in the CDR3. CDR3 region: CASSESTGGNEQFF. For the CDR3, the DNA is TGTGCCAGCAGTGAGTCGACAGGGGGCAATGAGCAGTTCTTC.